Detailed here is one T cell receptor (beta chain). This specimen comes from a study of blood T cell repertoires in COVID-19. Recruitment covered some 25 US areas and drew participants whose ages spanned roughly 18 to 100 years. A case of COVID-19 had been met by exposed participants within 2 weeks before study entry. This table comes from immunoSEQ multiplex PCR, and its TCRdb copy is limited to in-frame clones, with some not included. The sample consists of 250,000 to 300,000 clones, approximately 82% of them appearing once. The sequenced material came from PBMCs or T cells enriched from blood (not recorded which). This clonotype was sampled from a middle-aged man who had been exposed to COVID-19.

Here the CDR3 DNA reads TGCAGCGTTGGGCGGGCTAGGTGGAATGAGCAGTTCTTC. Translation: CSVGRARWNEQFF. The chain combines TRBV29-1 with TRBJ2-1, with D tentatively TRBD2 (5 bases). Trimming cost V 4 bases and J 7 bases, with 14 bases left between them. CDR3 length: 13 amino acids. The germline V gene has CDR1 SQVTM and CDR2 ANQGSEA.